Listed here are 10 T cell receptor beta chains from one sample, sequenced in a study of cytomegalovirus exposure and HLA in healthy donors. The PCR used 60 Vbeta and 13 Jbeta primers. TCRdb's table, derived via immunoSEQ multiplex PCR, lists solely in-frame clones and lacks some. This table has just over 95,000 clones, around 79% appearing once. The specimen was PBMCs. The receptors derive from a woman in her forties in good health and CMV-seronegative.

The chain recombines TRBV18 with TRBJ1-1, with 11 bases aligning to TRBD1. V trimming: 0 bases; J trimming: 7 bases; junction bases outside the gene matches: 4. The CDR3 is made up of 15 amino acids. Germline-derived CDR1 and CDR2 are KGHSH and LQKENI. The CDR3 DNA reads TGTGCCAGCTCACCACCAGGGACAGGGGGTAGTGAAGCTTTCTTT. This translates into CASSPPGTGGSEAFF.

This clone was counted a few times. This chain connects TRBV7-9 to TRBJ1-2; the D is unclear. The CDR3 covers 17 residues. V was pared by 1 base and J by 2 bases, with 17 bases between. Germline CDR1 SEHNR, CDR2 FQNEAQ (reference sequence). CDR3 coding DNA: TGTGCCAGCAGCTTAGGCTGGTCAGAAGAAGCGAACTATGGCTACACCTTC. Translated, it gives CASSLGWSEEANYGYTF. Based on the CDR3 plus reference TRBV7-9 and TRBJ1-2, the full variable domain is DTGVSQNPRHKITKRGQNVTFRCDPISEHNRLYWYRQTLGQGPEFLTYFQNEAQLEKSRLLSDRFSAERPKGSFSTLEIQRTEQGDSAMYLCASSLGWSEEANYGYTFGSGTRLTVV.

The chain links TRBV5-1 to TRBJ2-5; 10 positions match TRBD2. Germline assignment: CDR1 SGHRS and CDR2 YFSETQ. The V gene end was trimmed by 1 base and the J gene end by 4 bases; junction bases not matched to a gene: 7. This CDR3 comprises 16 residues. This CDR3 reads CASSLRSGGAGETQYF. DNA for the CDR3: TGCGCCAGCAGCTTGCGCAGCGGGGGGGCGGGAGAGACCCAGTACTTC.

This rearrangement joins TRBV6-5 to TRBJ1-1, with 9 bases matching TRBD1. This CDR3 is built from 14 residues. Unmatched junction bases numbered 5, after V lost 5 bases and J lost 4 bases. Germline V lookup: CDR1 MNHEY, CDR2 SVGAGI. CDR3 nucleotide sequence: TGTGCCAGCAGTCCAGGGGACAGGGTCACTGAAGCTTTCTTT. Protein product: CASSPGDRVTEAFF.

This chain uses TRBV7-2 with TRBJ2-6; D perhaps matches TRBD1 (5 bases). This CDR3 has 17 residues. Between the trimmed V and J ends, which lost 3 bases and 2 bases, there was a span of 14 bases. The germline gives CDR1 SGHTA, CDR2 FQGNSA. As DNA, the CDR3 is TGTGCCAGCAGCTTTGTCCAGGGAAGGGCTGGGGCCAACGTCCTGACTTTC. This codes for CASSFVQGRAGANVLTF.

In DNA form, the CDR3 reads TGTGCCAGTACTAGCGGGGGTAGCGCCGGGGAGCTGTTTTTT. Encoded protein: CASTSGGSAGELFF. V usage is TRBV6-1 and J usage is TRBJ2-2; 11 bases fit TRBD2. Germline assignment: CDR1 MNHNS and CDR2 SASEGT. J lost 6 bases, V lost 9 bases, and 6 bases had no gene match. The CDR3 has 14 residues.

The rearrangement links TRBV2 to TRBJ2-7; 12 nucleotides line up with TRBD2. The trim removed 10 bases at V and 2 bases at J, leaving 6 bases unmatched. Germline-derived CDR1 and CDR2 are SNHLY and FYNNEI. This CDR3 region has 14 residues. The CDR3 spells CATALAGGPYEQYF. CDR3 in DNA: TGTGCCACCGCTCTAGCGGGGGGGCCCTACGAGCAGTACTTC.

This chain links TRBV5-1 with TRBJ2-3, with D hard to call. Trimming pared 5 bases from V and 0 bases from J, leaving 10 bases between. CDR3 length: 14 residues. CDR1 is SGHRS, CDR2 YFSETQ, per germline. In DNA, the CDR3 is TGCGCCAGCAGGGTGGGCCCTAGCACAGATACGCAGTATTTT. This gives the protein CASRVGPSTDTQYF. The full variable domain, completed using reference TRBV5-1 and TRBJ2-3, is KAGVTQTPRYLIKTRGQQVTLSCSPISGHRSVSWYQQTPGQGLQFLFEYFSETQRNKGNFPGRFSGRQFSNSRSEMNVSTLELGDSALYLCASRVGPSTDTQYFGPGTRLTVL.

As for this clone: No conserved phenylalanine or tryptophan ends this CDR3, so it is likely a read error. The gene calls are TRBV6-5 and TRBJ2-3, with TRBD2 identical over 7 bases. V lost 6 bases, J lost 1 base, and 7 bases stayed unmatched. The CDR3 contains 15 residues. CDR1 MNHEY and CDR2 SVGAGI come from the germline V gene. The chain's CDR3 is CASRIRAGGTDTQYV. CDR3 nucleotides: TGTGCCAGCAGGATACGGGCGGGGGGCACAGATACGCAGTATGTT.

The chain uses TRBV19 and TRBJ1-1; TRBD1 aligns across 7 bases. The CDR3 is 14 amino acids. Germline V gives CDR1 LNHDA, CDR2 SQIVND (reference sequence). Trimming took 4 bases from V and 5 from J; bases not matched to a gene: 7. CDR3 protein: CASSNQGGKTEAFF. CDR3 DNA sequence: TGTGCCAGTAGTAACCAGGGGGGTAAAACTGAAGCTTTCTTT.